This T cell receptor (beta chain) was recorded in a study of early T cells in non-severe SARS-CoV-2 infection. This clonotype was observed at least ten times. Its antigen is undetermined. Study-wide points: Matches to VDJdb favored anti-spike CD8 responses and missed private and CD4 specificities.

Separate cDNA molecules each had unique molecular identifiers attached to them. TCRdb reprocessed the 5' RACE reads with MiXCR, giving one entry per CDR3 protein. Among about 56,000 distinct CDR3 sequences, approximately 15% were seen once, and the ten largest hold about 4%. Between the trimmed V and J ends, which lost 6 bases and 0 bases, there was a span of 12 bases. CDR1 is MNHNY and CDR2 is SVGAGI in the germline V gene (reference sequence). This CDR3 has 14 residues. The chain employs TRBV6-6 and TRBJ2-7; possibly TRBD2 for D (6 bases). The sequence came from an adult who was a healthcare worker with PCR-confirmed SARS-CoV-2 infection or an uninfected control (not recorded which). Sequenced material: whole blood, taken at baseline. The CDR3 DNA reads TGTGCCAGCAGGTATACGGACTACTCCTACGAGCAGTACTTC. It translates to CASRYTDYSYEQYF.